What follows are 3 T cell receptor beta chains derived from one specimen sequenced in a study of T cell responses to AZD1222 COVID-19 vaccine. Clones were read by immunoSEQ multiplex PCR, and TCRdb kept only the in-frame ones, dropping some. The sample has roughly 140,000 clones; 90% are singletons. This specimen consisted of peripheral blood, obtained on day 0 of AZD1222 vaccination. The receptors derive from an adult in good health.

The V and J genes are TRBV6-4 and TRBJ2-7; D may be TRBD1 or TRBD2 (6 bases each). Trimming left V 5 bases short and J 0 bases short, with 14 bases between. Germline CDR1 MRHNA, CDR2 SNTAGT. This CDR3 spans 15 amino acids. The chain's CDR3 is CASSQFGGLSYEQYF. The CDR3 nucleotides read TGTGCCAGCAGTCAATTCGGGGGCCTCTCCTACGAGCAGTACTTC.

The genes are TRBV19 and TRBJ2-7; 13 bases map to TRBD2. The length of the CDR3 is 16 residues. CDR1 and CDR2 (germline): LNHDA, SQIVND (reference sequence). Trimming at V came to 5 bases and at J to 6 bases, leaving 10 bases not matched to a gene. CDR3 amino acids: CASSLRLAGGVGEQYF. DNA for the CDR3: TGTGCCAGTAGTCTAAGACTAGCGGGGGGAGTAGGCGAGCAGTACTTC.

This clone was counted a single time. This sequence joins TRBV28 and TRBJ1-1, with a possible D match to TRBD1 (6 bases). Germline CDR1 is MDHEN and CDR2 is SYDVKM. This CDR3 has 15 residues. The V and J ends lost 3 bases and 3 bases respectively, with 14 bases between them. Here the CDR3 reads CASSLANRVYTEAFF. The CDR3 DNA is TGTGCCAGCAGTTTGGCAAACAGGGTATACACTGAAGCTTTCTTT.